This T cell receptor (beta chain) is from a study of tumor-infiltrating lymphocytes in oesophageal squamous cell carcinoma. This clonotype appeared a few times. V lost 0 bases and J 0 bases, leaving 7 bases between the germline ends. The CDR3 has 15 amino acids. The germline V gene encodes CDR1 SGHTS and CDR2 YDEGEE. TCRdb re-derived calls from the PCR reads in MiXCR, one entry per CDR3 protein. The profile shows approximately 20,000 distinct CDR3 sequences, roughly 41% of them singletons. Sequenced material: esophageal tumor tissue. The chain has TRBV5-8 and TRBJ1-5; a weak D match, TRBD1 (5 bases). The clonotype was recovered from a male donor with esophageal squamous cell carcinoma. As DNA, the CDR3 is TGTGCCAGCAGCTTGGAGGGGAATAGCAATCAGCCCCAGCATTTT. Translated, it gives CASSLEGNSNQPQHF.